A selection of T cell receptor beta chains follows, all from one sample in a study of cytomegalovirus exposure and HLA in healthy donors. Measured with immunoSEQ multiplex PCR; TCRdb has only the in-frame clones, and not every one. Here the sample spans 250,000 to 350,000 clones, around 90% being singletons. The sequencing input was PBMCs. Every receptor here comes from a woman aged 25-40 years in good health and CMV-seropositive. CDR3s include the opening cysteine and the closing phenylalanine or tryptophan. The order of the fields is D gene, clone size, V gene, J gene, CDR3 DNA, CDR3 protein. D genes are given only for firm matches. For some rows the clone size is stated as once, few or many, or as a class when expanded; others skip it.

>.|.|TRBV30|TRBJ1-5
TGTGCCTGGTCCCTCGGGAGGGAGGGTCAGCCCCAGCATTTT
CAWSLGREGQPQHF
>.|.|TRBV28|TRBJ2-2
TGTGCCAGCAGTTTATTCGCAGGGGTTACCGGGGAGCTGTTTTTT
CASSLFAGVTGELFF
>TRBD2|few|TRBV27|TRBJ2-7
TGTGCCAGCAGCCCTCGGACTAGCGGGATCTACGAGCAGTACTTC
CASSPRTSGIYEQYF
>TRBD1|.|TRBV28|TRBJ2-5
TGTGCCAGCAGTTTCGTGACAGGGGGTAAGGAGACCCAGTACTTC
CASSFVTGGKETQYF
>TRBD2|.|TRBV7-6|TRBJ2-3
TGTGCCAGCAGCCGGGACTACAACACAGATACGCAGTATTTT
CASSRDYNTDTQYF
>TRBD1|.|TRBV5-6|TRBJ2-7
TGTGCCAGCAGCTTGGGATCGACAGGGGGTACCTACGAGCAGTACTTC
CASSLGSTGGTYEQYF
>TRBD1|once|TRBV6-1|TRBJ1-6
TGTGCCAGCAGTGAAATCGCGACAGGGGAGGGTTCACCCCTCCACTTT
CASSEIATGEGSPLHF
>TRBD2|once|TRBV7-9|TRBJ2-1
TGTGCCAGCAGCCGGACTAGCGGGAGCTCCTACAATGAGCAGTTCTTC
CASSRTSGSSYNEQFF
>.|.|TRBV11-2|TRBJ2-7
TGTGCCAGCAGCTTAGATACGTCTTACGAGCAGTACTTC
CASSLDTSYEQYF
>.|.|TRBV9|TRBJ1-1
TGTGCCAGCAGCGTAGTAAGAGGGGACACTGAAGCTTTCTTT
CASSVVRGDTEAFF
>TRBD1|.|TRBV6-5|TRBJ1-1
TGTGCCAGCAGTCGGACAGGGATGAACACTGAAGCTTTCTTT
CASSRTGMNTEAFF
>TRBD1|.|TRBV11-2|TRBJ2-7
TGTGCCAGCAGCCCAAGGACAGGAGGCTACGAGCAGTACTTC
CASSPRTGGYEQYF
>.|.|TRBV11-2|TRBJ2-1
TGTGCCAGCAGGCACCTCAAACGGTACAATGAGCAGTTCTTC
CASRHLKRYNEQFF
>.|few|TRBV2|TRBJ2-5
TGTGCCAGCAGTGTTACCCGGGTTGAGACCCAGTACTTC
CASSVTRVETQYF
>.|.|TRBV6-1|TRBJ1-5
TGTGCCAGCAGGGGGAGGGGGGACAATCAGCCCCAGCATTTT
CASRGRGDNQPQHF
>TRBD1|.|TRBV2|TRBJ2-7
TGTGCCAGCAGACTCGACAGGGTTCAGTACTTC
CASRLDRVQYF
>TRBD2|.|TRBV7-2|TRBJ2-1
TGTGCCAGCAAAAACCCGGGACTAGCGGCCCATGAGCAGTTCTTC
CASKNPGLAAHEQFF
>.|few|TRBV30|TRBJ2-1
TGTGCCTGGAGTGTAGGAGGGAACAATGAGCAGTTCTTC
CAWSVGGNNEQFF
>TRBD1|.|TRBV10-3|TRBJ1-5
TGTGCCATCAGTAAGGACAGGGCGAGCAATCAGCCCCAGCATTTT
CAISKDRASNQPQHF
>.|.|TRBV28|TRBJ1-1
TGTGCCAGCAGTTTAGTGGGGTATGTGAACACTGAAGCTTTCTTT
CASSLVGYVNTEAFF
>TRBD2|.|TRBV7-2|TRBJ2-7
TGTGCCAGCAGGTCCGGGACTAGCCCTTACGAGCAGTACTTC
CASRSGTSPYEQYF
>.|.|TRBV16|TRBJ1-1
TGTGCCAGCAGCCAATCAGTCCCAGGGGTTGCTTTCTTT
CASSQSVPGVAFF
>TRBD1|.|TRBV9|TRBJ2-7
TGTGCCAGCAGCGTAGAGGGGACAGGGGTCTACGAGCAGTACTTC
CASSVEGTGVYEQYF
>TRBD1|.|TRBV30|TRBJ1-6
TGTGCCTGGAGTGTACAGGGGAAGCATTCACCCCTCCACTTT
CAWSVQGKHSPLHF
>.|once|TRBV6-1|TRBJ1-2
TGTGCCAGCAGTGAAAAGACAGATCTCTATGGCTACACCTTC
CASSEKTDLYGYTF
>.|.|TRBV4-2|TRBJ2-1
TGTGCCAGCAGCCCCGTAGCGGAAGGTATGCTCTTC
CASSPVAEGMLF
>TRBD1|.|TRBV14|TRBJ2-7
TGTGCCAGCAGCCACGGGGACAGTAGGCTCGACTTC
CASSHGDSRLDF
>.|few|TRBV7-9|TRBJ1-5
TGTGCCAGCAGCTTAGGGCAGGGGAATCAGCCCCAGCATTTT
CASSLGQGNQPQHF
>.|.|TRBV6-1|TRBJ2-7
TGTGCCAGCAGTGAAAAGGGGATAGCGGTAAAAACCACCTACGAGCAGTACTTC
CASSEKGIAVKTTYEQYF
>TRBD1|.|TRBV28|TRBJ2-3
TGTGCCAGCAAGCCAGGGGGCGCGTCTAATACGCAGTATTTT
CASKPGGASNTQYF
>.|.|TRBV15|TRBJ1-5
TGTGCCACCAGCAGAGTGGGGAATCAGCCCCAGCATTTT
CATSRVGNQPQHF
>.|.|TRBV4-2|TRBJ2-1
TGTGCCAGCAGCCAAGATCCCCTACTTGAGCAGTTCTTC
CASSQDPLLEQFF
>TRBD2|.|TRBV7-2|TRBJ2-3
TGTGCCAGCAGCTTAGTGGGACTAGCGGGGGCCGGGGCAGATACGCAGTATTTT
CASSLVGLAGAGADTQYF
>.|.|TRBV11-2|TRBJ1-2
TGTGCCAGCAGCTTAGGGGGGACTGACTATGGCTACACCTTC
CASSLGGTDYGYTF
>TRBD1|.|TRBV6-1|TRBJ2-1
TGTGCCAGCAGTGTGGACAGGGGTATCGGTGAGCAGTTCTTC
CASSVDRGIGEQFF
>.|.|TRBV27|TRBJ1-6
TGTGCCAGCAGTTTTTCTAATTCACCCCTCCACTTT
CASSFSNSPLHF